The sequence of this TCR beta chain was determined in a study of T cells expressing NK-cell markers. This CDR3 contains 15 residues. CDR1 and CDR2 (germline): MNHNS, SASEGT. TCRdb re-called the 5' RACE reads; every CDR3 protein appears as one record, without DNA. Its clone listing holds roughly 350,000 distinct CDR3 sequences. The rearrangement uses TRBV6-1 and TRBJ2-3; TCRdb reports TRBD2, a call that lacks DNA to check it against. The specimen sequenced was blood T cells: a sorted CD56 or NKG2C T cell subset, CD4+ or CD8+ T cells, or bulk PBMC T cells (not recorded which). The clonotype was recovered from a man between 18 and 69 years old in good health. CDR3 residues: CASSIRGGQGDTQYF.